The 12 T cell receptor beta chains given below trace back to one sample, sequenced in a study of blood T cell repertoires in COVID-19. TCRdb's table, derived via immunoSEQ multiplex PCR, lists solely in-frame clones and lacks some. The sample consists of approximately 290,000 clones, roughly 90% of them appearing once. The sequencing input was peripheral blood. All receptors derive from a man younger than 40 with acute or convalescent COVID-19.

The rearrangement uses TRBV28 and TRBJ2-1; TRBD2 agrees at 14 bases. The CDR3 is 16 amino acids. The germline CDR1 and CDR2 sequences are MDHEN and SYDVKM. The junction had 9 bases not matched to a gene; V was cut back by 5 bases and J by 9 bases. DNA for the CDR3: TGTGCCAGCAGTATTGGGACTAGCGGGAGACTTAGTGAGCAGTTCTTC. It is translated as CASSIGTSGRLSEQFF. Based on the CDR3 plus reference TRBV28 and TRBJ2-1, the full variable domain is DVKVTQSSRYLVKRTGEKVFLECVQDMDHENMFWYRQDPGLGLRLIYFSYDVKMKEKGDIPEGYSVSREKKERFSLILESASTNQTSMYLCASSIGTSGRLSEQFFGPGTRLTVL.

The chain links TRBV11-2 to TRBJ1-5; TRBD1 is a possible D gene (6 bases). Germline V gives CDR1 SGHAT, CDR2 FQNNGV. The CDR3 spans 14 residues. Trimming pared 1 base from V and 7 bases from J, leaving 11 bases between. CDR3 sequence: CASSLGGRRQPQHF. DNA for the CDR3: TGTGCCAGCAGCTTAGGGGGGCGCAGGCAGCCCCAGCATTTT.

The gene calls are TRBV9 and TRBJ1-1; D remains ambiguous. Trimming removed 4 bases from V and 1 base from J, with 11 bases in between. The CDR3 is 14 amino acids. Per germline, CDR1 SGDLS and CDR2 YYNGEE. CDR3 coding DNA: TGTGCCAGCAGCCCCGTGCGGGCGAACACTGAAGCTTTCTTT. This encodes CASSPVRANTEAFF.

This clone was detected a few times. In nucleotides, the CDR3 is TGCGCCAGCAGCTTGGGAGCCACTGAAGCTTTCTTT. Translating gives CASSLGATEAFF. The rearrangement links TRBV5-1 to TRBJ1-1; D not certain. Trimming cost V 0 bases and J 4 bases, with 4 bases left between them. The V gene's germline CDR1 is SGHRS and CDR2 YFSETQ. This CDR3 is 12 amino acids long.

The chain is built from TRBV6-5 and TRBJ1-1; a possible D gene is TRBD1 (6 bases). Trimming removed 5 bases from V and 1 base from J, with 14 bases in between. The CDR3 has 15 residues. Germline loops: CDR1 MNHEY, CDR2 SVGAGI. Written as DNA, the CDR3 is TGTGCCAGCAGTCCTCAGACAGGACGGAACACTGAAGCTTTCTTT. Encoded protein: CASSPQTGRNTEAFF.

The chain has TRBV12-3 or TRBV12-4 and TRBJ1-6; D is unclear. The V end lost 6 bases, the J end lost 9 bases, and 9 bases lay between the germline ends. CDR3 length: 12 amino acids. The DNA for the CDR3 is TGTGCCAGCAGGTTAAAGCGTTCACCCCTCCACTTT. Translation gives CASRLKRSPLHF.

V gene TRBV5-6 combines with J gene TRBJ1-2; D is perhaps TRBD1 (5 bases). CDR3 length equals 16 residues. The germline gives CDR1 SGHDT, CDR2 YYEEEE. The V and J ends lost 4 bases and 3 bases respectively, with 19 bases between them. The CDR3 sequence: CASSPVHRGDDYGYTF. CDR3 nucleotides: TGTGCCAGCAGCCCCGTACACCGGGGGGACGACTATGGCTACACCTTC.

Notes on this clone: A much bigger clone sits one base away, suggesting this may be a read error. In DNA, the CDR3 is TGTGCCAGCAGTTCCGACAAGTTCAATCAGCCCCAGCATTTT. It encodes CASSSDKFNQPQHF. V gene TRBV28 combines with J gene TRBJ1-5; D gene uncertain. The CDR3 consists of 14 residues. V shed 4 bases and J shed 3 bases, with 10 bases lying between them. Looked up from germline, CDR1 is MDHEN and CDR2 is SYDVKM.

The chain employs TRBV12-3 or TRBV12-4 and TRBJ2-1, with TRBD1 as a possible D gene (6 bases). V gave up 8 bases and J gave up 7 bases, with 12 bases separating them. The CDR3 sequence is 12 residues long. Written as DNA, the CDR3 is TGTGCCAGCGTGGGGGCGCTGAATGAGCAGTTCTTC. Its protein product is CASVGALNEQFF.

The chain recombines TRBV9 with TRBJ1-1, with 8 bases lining up with TRBD1. From germline, CDR1 is SGDLS and CDR2 YYNGEE. The CDR3 consists of 13 residues. V trimming: 4 bases; J trimming: 11 bases; junction bases outside the gene matches: 10. Here the CDR3 reads CASSPRGTGTAFF. CDR3 coding DNA: TGTGCCAGCAGCCCCCGGGGGACAGGTACCGCTTTCTTT.

The chain links TRBV28 to TRBJ1-5, with 10 bases aligning to TRBD1. The V gene's germline CDR1 is MDHEN and CDR2 SYDVKM. The CDR3 has 15 amino acids. V was pared by 7 bases and J by 1 base, with 4 bases of the junction left unmatched. In nucleotides, the CDR3 is TGTGCCAGCACCCGACAGGGGGCCAGCAATCAGCCCCAGCATTTT. It yields the protein CASTRQGASNQPQHF.

The chain links TRBV30 to TRBJ2-7; 8 bases fit TRBD1. From germline, CDR1 is GTSNPN and CDR2 SVGIG (reference sequence). The CDR3 sequence is 15 residues long. V lost 3 bases and J lost 2; bases outside the gene matches: 9. In nucleotides, the CDR3 is TGTGCCTGGAGCCTACCGGGACAGGTCCCCTACGAGCAGTACTTC. Translated, it gives CAWSLPGQVPYEQYF.